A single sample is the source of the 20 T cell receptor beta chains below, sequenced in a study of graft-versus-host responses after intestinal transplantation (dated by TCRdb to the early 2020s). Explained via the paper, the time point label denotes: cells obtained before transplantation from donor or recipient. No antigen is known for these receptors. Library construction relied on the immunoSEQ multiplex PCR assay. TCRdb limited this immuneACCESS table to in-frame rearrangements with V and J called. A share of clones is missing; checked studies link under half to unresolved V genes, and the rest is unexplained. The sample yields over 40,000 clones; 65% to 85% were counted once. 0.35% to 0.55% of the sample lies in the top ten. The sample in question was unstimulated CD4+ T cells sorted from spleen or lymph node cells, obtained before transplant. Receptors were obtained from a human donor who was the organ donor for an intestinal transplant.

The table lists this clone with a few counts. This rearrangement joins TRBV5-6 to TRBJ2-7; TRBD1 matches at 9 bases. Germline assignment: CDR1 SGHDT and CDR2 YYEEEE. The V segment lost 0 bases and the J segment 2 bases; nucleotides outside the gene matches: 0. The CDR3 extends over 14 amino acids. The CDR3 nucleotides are TGTGCCAGCAGCTTGGGACAGGGGGCCTACGAGCAGTACTTC. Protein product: CASSLGQGAYEQYF. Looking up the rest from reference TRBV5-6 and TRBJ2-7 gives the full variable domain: DAGVTQSPTHLIKTRGQQVTLRCSPKSGHDTVSWYQQALGQGPQFIFQYYEEEERQRGNFPDRFSGHQFPNYSSELNVNALLLGDSALYLCASSLGQGAYEQYFGPGTRLTVT.

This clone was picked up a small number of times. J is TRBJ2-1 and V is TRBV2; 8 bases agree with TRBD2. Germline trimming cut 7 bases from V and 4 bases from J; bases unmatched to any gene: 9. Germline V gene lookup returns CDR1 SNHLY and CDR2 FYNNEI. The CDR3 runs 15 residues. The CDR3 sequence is CASTKSGSGYNEQFF. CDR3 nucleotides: TGTGCCAGCACTAAAAGCGGGAGTGGGTACAATGAGCAGTTCTTC.

The CDR3 is CASSLVRGAPDTQYF. For the CDR3, the DNA is TGTGCCAGCAGCTTGGTGCGGGGGGCCCCAGATACGCAGTATTTT. The V and J genes are TRBV7-2 and TRBJ2-3; 8 bases are shared with TRBD2. Germline V lookup: CDR1 SGHTA, CDR2 FQGNSA. V shed 3 bases and J 4 bases; nucleotides not matched to a gene: 6. This CDR3 spans 15 amino acids.

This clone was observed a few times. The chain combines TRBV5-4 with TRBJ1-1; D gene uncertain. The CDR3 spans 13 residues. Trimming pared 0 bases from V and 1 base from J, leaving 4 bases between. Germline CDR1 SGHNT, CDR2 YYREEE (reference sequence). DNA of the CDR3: TGTGCCAGCAGCTTGGGATGGAACACTGAAGCTTTCTTT. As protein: CASSLGWNTEAFF.

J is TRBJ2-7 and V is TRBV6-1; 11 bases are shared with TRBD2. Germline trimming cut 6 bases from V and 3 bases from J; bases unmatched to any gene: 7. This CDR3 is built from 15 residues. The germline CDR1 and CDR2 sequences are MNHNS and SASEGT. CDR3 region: CASSYSSGRFYEQYF. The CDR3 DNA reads TGTGCCAGCAGCTATTCTAGCGGGAGGTTCTACGAGCAGTACTTC.

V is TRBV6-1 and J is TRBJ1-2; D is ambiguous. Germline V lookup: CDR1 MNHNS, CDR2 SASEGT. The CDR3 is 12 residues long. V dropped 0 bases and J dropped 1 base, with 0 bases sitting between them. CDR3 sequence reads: CASSEANYGYTF. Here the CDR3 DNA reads TGTGCCAGCAGTGAAGCTAACTATGGCTACACCTTC.

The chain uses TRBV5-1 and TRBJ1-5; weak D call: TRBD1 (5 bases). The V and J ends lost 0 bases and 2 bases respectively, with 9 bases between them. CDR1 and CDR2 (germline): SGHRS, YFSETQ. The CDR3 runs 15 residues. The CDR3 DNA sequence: TGCGCCAGCAGCTTGGAAGGGGCGGGCAATCAGCCCCAGCATTTT. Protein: CASSLEGAGNQPQHF. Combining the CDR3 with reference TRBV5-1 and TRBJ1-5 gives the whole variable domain KAGVTQTPRYLIKTRGQQVTLSCSPISGHRSVSWYQQTPGQGLQFLFEYFSETQRNKGNFPGRFSGRQFSNSRSEMNVSTLELGDSALYLCASSLEGAGNQPQHFGDGTRLSIL.

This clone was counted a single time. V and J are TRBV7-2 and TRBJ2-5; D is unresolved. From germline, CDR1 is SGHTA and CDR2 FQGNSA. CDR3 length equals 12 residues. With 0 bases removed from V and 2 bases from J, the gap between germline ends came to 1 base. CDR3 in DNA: TGTGCCAGCAGCTTAGCACAAGAGACCCAGTACTTC. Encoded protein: CASSLAQETQYF.

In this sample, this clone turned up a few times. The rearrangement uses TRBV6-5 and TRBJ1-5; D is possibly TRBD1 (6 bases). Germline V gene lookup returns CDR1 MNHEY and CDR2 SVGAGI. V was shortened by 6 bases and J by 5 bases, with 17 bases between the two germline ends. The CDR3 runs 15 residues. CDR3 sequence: CASRSQGSVHQPQHF. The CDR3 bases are TGTGCCAGCAGGTCCCAGGGGAGTGTCCATCAGCCCCAGCATTTT.

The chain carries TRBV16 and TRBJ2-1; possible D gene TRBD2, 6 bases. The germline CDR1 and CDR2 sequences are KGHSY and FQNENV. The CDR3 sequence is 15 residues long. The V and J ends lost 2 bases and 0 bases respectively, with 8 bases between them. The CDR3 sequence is CASSQAGSSYNEQFF. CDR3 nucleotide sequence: TGTGCCAGCAGCCAAGCGGGGAGCTCCTACAATGAGCAGTTCTTC.

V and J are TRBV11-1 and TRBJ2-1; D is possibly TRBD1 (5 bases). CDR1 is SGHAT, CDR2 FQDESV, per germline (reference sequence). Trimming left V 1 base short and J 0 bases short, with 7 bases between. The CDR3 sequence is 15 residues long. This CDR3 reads CASSLGQSSYNEQFF. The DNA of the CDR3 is TGTGCCAGCAGCTTAGGACAGAGCTCCTACAATGAGCAGTTCTTC.

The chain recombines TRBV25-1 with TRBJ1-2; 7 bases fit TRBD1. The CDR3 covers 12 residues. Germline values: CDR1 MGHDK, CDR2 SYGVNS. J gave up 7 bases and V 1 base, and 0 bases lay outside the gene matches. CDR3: CASSESGGGYTF. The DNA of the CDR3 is TGTGCCAGCAGTGAATCAGGGGGTGGCTACACCTTC.

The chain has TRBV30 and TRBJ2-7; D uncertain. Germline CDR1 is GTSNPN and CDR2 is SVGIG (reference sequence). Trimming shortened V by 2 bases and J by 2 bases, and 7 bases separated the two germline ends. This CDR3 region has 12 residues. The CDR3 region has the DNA TGTGCCTGGAGTACCGGCCCCTACGAGCAGTACTTC. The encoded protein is CAWSTGPYEQYF.

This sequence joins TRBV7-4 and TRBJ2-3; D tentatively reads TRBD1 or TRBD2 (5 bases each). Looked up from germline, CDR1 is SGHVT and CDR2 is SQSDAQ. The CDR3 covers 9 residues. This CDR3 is CTLGEAQYF. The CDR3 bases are TGTACTCTGGGGGAAGCGCAGTATTTT.

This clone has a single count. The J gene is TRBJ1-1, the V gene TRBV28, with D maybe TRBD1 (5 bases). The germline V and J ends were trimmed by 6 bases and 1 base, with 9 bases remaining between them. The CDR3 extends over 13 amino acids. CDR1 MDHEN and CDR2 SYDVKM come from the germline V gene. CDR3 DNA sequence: TGTGCCAGCAGGAAACAGGAGAACACTGAAGCTTTCTTT. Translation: CASRKQENTEAFF. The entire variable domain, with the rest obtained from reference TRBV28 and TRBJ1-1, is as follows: DVKVTQSSRYLVKRTGEKVFLECVQDMDHENMFWYRQDPGLGLRLIYFSYDVKMKEKGDIPEGYSVSREKKERFSLILESASTNQTSMYLCASRKQENTEAFFGQGTRLTVV.

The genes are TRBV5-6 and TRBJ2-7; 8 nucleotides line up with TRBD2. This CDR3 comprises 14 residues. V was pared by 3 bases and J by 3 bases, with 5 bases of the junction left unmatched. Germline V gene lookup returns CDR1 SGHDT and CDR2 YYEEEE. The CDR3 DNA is TGTGCCAGCAGCTACGCCGCGGGGGGCTACGAGCAGTACTTC. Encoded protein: CASSYAAGGYEQYF.

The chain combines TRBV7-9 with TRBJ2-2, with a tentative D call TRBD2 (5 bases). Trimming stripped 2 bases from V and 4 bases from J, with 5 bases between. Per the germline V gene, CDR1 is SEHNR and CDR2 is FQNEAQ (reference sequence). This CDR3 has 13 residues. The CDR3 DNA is TGTGCCAGCAGCTTAACTAGCACCGGGGAGCTGTTTTTT. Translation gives CASSLTSTGELFF.

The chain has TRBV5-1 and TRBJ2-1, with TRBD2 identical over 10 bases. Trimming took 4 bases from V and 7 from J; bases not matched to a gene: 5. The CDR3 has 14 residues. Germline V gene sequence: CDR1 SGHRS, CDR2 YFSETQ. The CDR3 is CASSPSGRGNEQFF. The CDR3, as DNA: TGCGCCAGCAGCCCTAGCGGGAGAGGTAATGAGCAGTTCTTC.

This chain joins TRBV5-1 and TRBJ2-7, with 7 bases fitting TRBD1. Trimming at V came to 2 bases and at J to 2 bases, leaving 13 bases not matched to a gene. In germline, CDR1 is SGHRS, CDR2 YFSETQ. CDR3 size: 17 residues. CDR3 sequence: CASSFGTGAPTTYEQYF. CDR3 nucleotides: TGCGCCAGCAGCTTCGGAACAGGGGCCCCCACAACCTACGAGCAGTACTTC.

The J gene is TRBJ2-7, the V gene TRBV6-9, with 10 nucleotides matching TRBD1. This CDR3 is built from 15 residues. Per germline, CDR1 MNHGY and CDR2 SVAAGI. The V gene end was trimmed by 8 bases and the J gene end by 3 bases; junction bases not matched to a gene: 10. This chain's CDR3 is CASHTGTGVNYEQYF. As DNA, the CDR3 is TGTGCCAGCCACACCGGGACAGGGGTTAACTACGAGCAGTACTTC.